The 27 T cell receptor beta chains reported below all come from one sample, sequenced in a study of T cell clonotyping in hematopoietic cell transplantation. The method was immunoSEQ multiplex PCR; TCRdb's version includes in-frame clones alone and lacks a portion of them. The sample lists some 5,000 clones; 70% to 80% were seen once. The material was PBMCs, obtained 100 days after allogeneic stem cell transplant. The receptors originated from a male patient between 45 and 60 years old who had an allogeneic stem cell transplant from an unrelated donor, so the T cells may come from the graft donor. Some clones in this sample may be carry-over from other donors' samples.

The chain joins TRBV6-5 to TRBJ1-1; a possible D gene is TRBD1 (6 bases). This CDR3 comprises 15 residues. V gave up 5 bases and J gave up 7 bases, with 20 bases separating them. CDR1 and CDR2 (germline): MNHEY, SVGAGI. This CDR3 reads CASSQIQGQWVEAFF. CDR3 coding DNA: TGTGCCAGCAGTCAAATACAGGGCCAATGGGTTGAAGCTTTCTTT.

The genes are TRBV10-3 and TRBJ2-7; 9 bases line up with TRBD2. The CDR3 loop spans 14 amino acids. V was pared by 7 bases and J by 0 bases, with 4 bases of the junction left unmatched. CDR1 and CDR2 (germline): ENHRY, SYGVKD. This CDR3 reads CAITRTSDSYEQYF. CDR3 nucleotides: TGTGCCATCACTAGGACTAGCGACTCCTACGAGCAGTACTTC.

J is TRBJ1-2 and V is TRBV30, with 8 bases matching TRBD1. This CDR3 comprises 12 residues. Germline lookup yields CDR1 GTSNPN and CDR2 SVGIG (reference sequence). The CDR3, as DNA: TGTGGGGAGGGGCAGGGGGCTGGTGGCTACACCTTC. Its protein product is CGEGQGAGGYTF.

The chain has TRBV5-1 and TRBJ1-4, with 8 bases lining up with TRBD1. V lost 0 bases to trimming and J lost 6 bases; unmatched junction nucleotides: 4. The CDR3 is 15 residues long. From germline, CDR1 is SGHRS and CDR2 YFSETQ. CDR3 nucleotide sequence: TGCGCCAGCAGCTTGGTGGCAGGGGGCGATGAAAAACTGTTTTTT. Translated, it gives CASSLVAGGDEKLFF.

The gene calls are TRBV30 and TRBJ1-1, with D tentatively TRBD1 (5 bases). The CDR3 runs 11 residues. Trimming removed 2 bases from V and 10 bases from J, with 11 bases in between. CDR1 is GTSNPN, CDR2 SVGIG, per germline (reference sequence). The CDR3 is CAWSKGEAAFF. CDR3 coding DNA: TGTGCCTGGAGTAAAGGGGAAGCAGCTTTCTTT.

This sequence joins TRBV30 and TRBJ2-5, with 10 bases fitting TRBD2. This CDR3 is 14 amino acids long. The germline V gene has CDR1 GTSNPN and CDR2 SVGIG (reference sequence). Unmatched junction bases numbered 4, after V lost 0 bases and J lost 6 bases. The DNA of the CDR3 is TGTGCCTGGAGTGTTAAGCGGGAGGGACAGACCCAGTACTTC. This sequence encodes CAWSVKREGQTQYF. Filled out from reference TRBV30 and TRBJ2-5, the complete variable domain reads SQTIHQWPATLVQPVGSPLSLECTVEGTSNPNLYWYRQAAGRGLQLLFYSVGIGQISSEVPQNLSASRPQDRQFILSSKKLLLSDSGFYLCAWSVKREGQTQYFGPGTRLLVL.

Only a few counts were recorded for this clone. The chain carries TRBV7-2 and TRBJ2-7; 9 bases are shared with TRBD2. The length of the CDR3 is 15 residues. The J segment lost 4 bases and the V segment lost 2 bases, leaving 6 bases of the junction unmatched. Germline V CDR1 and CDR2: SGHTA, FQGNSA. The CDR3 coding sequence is TGTGCCAGCAGCTTAATGCGGGGGGGCCCGTACGAGCAGTACTTC. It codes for CASSLMRGGPYEQYF.

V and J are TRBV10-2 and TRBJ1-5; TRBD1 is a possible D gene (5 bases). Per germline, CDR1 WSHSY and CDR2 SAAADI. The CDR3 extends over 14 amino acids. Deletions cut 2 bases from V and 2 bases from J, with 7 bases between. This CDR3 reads CASSEQGGNQPQHF. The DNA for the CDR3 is TGCGCCAGCAGTGAGCAGGGAGGCAATCAGCCCCAGCATTTT.

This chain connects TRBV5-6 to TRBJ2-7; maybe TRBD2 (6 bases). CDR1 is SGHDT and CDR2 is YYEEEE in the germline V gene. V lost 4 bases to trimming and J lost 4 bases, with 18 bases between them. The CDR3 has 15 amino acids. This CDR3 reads CASSPVAVPPYEQYF. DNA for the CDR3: TGTGCCAGCAGCCCTGTAGCGGTACCCCCTTACGAGCAGTACTTC.

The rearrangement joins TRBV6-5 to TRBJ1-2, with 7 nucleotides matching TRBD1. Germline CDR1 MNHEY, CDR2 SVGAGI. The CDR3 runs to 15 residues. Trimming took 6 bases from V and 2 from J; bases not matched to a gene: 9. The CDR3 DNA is TGTGCCAGCAGCAGACAGGGAAAGAGCAACTATGGCTACACCTTC. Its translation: CASSRQGKSNYGYTF.

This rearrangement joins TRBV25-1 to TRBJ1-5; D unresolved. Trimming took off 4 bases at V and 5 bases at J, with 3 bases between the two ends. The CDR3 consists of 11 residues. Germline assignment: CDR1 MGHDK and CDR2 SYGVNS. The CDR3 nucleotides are TGTGCCAGCAGTGGGGATCAGCCCCAGCATTTT. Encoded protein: CASSGDQPQHF.

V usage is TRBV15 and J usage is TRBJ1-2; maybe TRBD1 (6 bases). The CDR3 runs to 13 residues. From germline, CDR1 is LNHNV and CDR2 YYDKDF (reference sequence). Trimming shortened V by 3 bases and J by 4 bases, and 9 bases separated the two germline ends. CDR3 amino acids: CATSRRGSYGYTF. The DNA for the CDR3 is TGTGCCACCAGCAGGAGGGGGAGCTATGGCTACACCTTC.

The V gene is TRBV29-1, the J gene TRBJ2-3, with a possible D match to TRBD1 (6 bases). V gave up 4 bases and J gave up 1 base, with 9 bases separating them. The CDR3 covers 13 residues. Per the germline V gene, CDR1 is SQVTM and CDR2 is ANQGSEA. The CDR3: CSVGAGGTDTQYF. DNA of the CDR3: TGCAGCGTTGGGGCAGGGGGCACAGATACGCAGTATTTT.

CDR3 amino acids: CASSEYGPGDSPLHF. The DNA for the CDR3 is TGTGCCAGCAGTGAATACGGTCCAGGGGATTCACCCCTCCACTTT. The chain links TRBV6-1 to TRBJ1-6, with D maybe TRBD1 (6 bases). This CDR3 comprises 15 residues. CDR1 and CDR2 (germline): MNHNS, SASEGT. Between the trimmed V and J ends, which lost 2 bases and 8 bases, there was a span of 13 bases.

CDR3 protein: CASSSPSDRGFPGYTF. CDR3 nucleotide sequence: TGTGCCAGCAGTAGCCCCTCGGACAGGGGGTTTCCGGGCTACACCTTC. The rearrangement joins TRBV28 to TRBJ1-2, with 10 nucleotides matching TRBD1. Germline-derived CDR1 and CDR2 are MDHEN and SYDVKM. After removal of 5 bases from V and 8 bases from J, the junction contained 14 bases not matched to a gene. The CDR3 loop spans 16 amino acids.

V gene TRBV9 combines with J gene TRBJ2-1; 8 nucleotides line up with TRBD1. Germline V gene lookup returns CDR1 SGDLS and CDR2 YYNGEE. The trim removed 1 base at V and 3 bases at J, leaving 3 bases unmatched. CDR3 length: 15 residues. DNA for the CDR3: TGTGCCAGCAGCGTAACAGGGGGATACTACAATGAGCAGTTCTTC. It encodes CASSVTGGYYNEQFF.

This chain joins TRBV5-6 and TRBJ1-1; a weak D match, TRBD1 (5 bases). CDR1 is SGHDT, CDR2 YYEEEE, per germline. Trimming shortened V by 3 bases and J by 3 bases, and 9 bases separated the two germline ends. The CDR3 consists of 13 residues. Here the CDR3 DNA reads TGTGCCAGCAGCTACGGACACTACACTGAAGCTTTCTTT. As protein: CASSYGHYTEAFF.

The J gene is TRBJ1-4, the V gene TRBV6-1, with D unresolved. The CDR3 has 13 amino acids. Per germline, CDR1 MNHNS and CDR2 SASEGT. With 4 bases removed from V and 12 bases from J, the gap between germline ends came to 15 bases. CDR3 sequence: CASSVRGPEELFF. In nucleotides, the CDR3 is TGTGCCAGCAGTGTCCGAGGGCCTGAGGAACTGTTTTTT.

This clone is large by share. For the CDR3, the DNA is TGTGCCAGCAGCCCCCCTCTCACAGGGATGAACACTGAAGCTTTCTTT. Protein sequence: CASSPPLTGMNTEAFF. The rearrangement joins TRBV7-6 to TRBJ1-1; the D gene is possibly TRBD1 (6 bases). Germline-derived CDR1 and CDR2 are SGHVS and FNYEAQ. The ends were cut back, 5 bases at V and 0 bases at J, with 16 bases in the middle. This CDR3 comprises 16 residues.

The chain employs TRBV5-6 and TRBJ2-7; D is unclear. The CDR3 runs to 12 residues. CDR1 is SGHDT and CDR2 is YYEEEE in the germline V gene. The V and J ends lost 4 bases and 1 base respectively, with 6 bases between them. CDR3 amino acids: CASSPGSYEQYF. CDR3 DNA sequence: TGTGCCAGCAGCCCTGGATCCTACGAGCAGTACTTC.

The CDR3 region has the DNA TGTGCCAGCAGTGAAGCTGCGGGGAGCTCCTACGAGCAGTACTTC. Translating gives CASSEAAGSSYEQYF. The V and J genes are TRBV6-1 and TRBJ2-7, with D maybe TRBD2 (6 bases). This CDR3 region has 15 residues. The germline V gene has CDR1 MNHNS and CDR2 SASEGT. Trimming took 0 bases from V and 0 from J, leaving 9 bases between them.

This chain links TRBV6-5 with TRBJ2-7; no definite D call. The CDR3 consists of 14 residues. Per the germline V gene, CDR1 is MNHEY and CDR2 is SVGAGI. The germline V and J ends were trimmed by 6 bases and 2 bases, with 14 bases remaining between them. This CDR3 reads CASRIAPGPYEQYF. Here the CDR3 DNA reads TGTGCCAGCAGAATTGCACCCGGCCCCTACGAGCAGTACTTC.

CDR3 DNA sequence: TGCGCCAGCAGCCAAGTGGAGGGGACCGACTACACCTTC. This sequence encodes CASSQVEGTDYTF. V gene TRBV4-3 combines with J gene TRBJ1-2; a possible D gene is TRBD1 (5 bases). The germline gives CDR1 LGHNA, CDR2 YSLEER. This CDR3 contains 13 residues. V was shortened by 1 base and J by 10 bases, with 13 bases between the two germline ends.

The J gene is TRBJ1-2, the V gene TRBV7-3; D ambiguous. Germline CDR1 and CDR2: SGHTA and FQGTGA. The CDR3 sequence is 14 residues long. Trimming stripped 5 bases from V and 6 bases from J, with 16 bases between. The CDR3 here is CASSHSTGLDGYTF. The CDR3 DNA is TGTGCCAGCAGCCATTCGACGGGCCTCGATGGCTACACCTTC.

CDR3 in amino acids: CASSFGQKPLTGEQFF. In DNA, the CDR3 is TGTGCCAGCAGTTTTGGACAGAAACCGCTAACGGGAGAGCAGTTCTTC. The rearrangement joins TRBV2 to TRBJ2-1; D is possibly TRBD1 (6 bases). The V end was cut by 5 bases, the J end by 10 bases, with 24 bases between. Germline CDR1 is SNHLY and CDR2 is FYNNEI. CDR3 length: 16 amino acids. Full variable domain (missing parts from reference TRBV2 and TRBJ2-1): EPEVTQTPSHQVTQMGQEVILRCVPISNHLYFYWYRQILGQKVEFLVSFYNNEISEKSEIFDDQFSVERPDGSNFTLKIRSTKLEDSAMYFCASSFGQKPLTGEQFFGPGTRLTVL.

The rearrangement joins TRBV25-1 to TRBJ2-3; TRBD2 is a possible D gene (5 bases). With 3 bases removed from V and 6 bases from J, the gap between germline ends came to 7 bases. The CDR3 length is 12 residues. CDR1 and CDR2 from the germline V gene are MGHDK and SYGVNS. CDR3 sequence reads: CASSERRDTQYF. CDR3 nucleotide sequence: TGTGCCAGCAGTGAGAGGAGGGATACGCAGTATTTT.

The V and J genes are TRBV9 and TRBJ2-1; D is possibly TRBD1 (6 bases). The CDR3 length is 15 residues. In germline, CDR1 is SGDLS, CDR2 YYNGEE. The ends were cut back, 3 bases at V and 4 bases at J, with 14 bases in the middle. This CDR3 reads CASSEQGNYYNEQFF. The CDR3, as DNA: TGTGCCAGCAGCGAACAGGGCAACTATTACAATGAGCAGTTCTTC.